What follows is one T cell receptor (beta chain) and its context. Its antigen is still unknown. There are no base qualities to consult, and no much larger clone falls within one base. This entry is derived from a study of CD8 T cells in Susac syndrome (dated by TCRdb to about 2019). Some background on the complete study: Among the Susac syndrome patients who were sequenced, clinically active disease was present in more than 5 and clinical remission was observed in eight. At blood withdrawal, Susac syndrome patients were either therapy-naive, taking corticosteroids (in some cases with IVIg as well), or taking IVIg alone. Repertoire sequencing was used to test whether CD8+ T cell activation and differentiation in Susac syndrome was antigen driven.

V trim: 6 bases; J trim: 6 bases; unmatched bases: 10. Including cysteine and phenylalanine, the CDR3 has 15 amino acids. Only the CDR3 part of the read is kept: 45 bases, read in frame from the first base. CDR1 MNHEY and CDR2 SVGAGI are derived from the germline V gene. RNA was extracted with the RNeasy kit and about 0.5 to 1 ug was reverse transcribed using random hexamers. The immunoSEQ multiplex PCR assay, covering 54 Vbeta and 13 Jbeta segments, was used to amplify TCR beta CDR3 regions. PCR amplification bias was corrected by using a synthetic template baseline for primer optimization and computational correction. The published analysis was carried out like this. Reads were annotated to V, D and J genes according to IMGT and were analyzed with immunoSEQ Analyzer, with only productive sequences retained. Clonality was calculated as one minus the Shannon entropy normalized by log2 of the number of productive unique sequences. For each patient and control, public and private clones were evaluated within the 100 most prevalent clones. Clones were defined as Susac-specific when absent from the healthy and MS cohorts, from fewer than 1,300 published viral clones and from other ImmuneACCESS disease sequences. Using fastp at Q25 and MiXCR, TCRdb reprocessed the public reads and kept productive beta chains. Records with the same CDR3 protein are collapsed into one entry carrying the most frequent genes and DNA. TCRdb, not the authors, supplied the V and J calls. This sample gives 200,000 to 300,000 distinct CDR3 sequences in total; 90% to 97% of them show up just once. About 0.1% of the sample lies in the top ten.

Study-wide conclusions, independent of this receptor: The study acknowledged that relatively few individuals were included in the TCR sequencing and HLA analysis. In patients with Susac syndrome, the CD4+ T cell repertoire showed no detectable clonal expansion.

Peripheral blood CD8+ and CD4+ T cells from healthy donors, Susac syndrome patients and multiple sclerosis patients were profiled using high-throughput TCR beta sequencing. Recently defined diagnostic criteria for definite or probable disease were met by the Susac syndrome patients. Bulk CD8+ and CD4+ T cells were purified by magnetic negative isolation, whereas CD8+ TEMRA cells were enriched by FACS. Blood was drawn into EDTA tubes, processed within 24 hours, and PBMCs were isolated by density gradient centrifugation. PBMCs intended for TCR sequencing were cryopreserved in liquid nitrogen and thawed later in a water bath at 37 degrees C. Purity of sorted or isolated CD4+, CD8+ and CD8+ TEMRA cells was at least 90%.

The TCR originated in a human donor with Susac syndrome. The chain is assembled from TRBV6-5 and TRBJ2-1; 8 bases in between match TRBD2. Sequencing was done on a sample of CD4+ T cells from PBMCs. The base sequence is TGTGCCAGCAGCCGGGGGGGAGGGCTACCCAATGAGCAGTTCTTC. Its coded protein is CASSRGGGLPNEQFF.